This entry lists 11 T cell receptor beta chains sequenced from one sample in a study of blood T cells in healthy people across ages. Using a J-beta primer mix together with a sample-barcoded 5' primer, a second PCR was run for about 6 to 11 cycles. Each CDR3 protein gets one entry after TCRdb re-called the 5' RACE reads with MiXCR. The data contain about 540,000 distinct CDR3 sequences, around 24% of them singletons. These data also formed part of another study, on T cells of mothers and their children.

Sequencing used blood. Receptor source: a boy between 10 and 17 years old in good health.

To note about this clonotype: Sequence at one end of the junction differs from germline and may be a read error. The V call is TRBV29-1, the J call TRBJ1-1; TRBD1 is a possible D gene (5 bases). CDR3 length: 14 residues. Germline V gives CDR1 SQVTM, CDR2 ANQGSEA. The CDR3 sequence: CSDEQTARGAEAFF. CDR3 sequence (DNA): TGCAGCGATGAACAGACAGCTCGCGGGGCTGAAGCTTTCTTT.

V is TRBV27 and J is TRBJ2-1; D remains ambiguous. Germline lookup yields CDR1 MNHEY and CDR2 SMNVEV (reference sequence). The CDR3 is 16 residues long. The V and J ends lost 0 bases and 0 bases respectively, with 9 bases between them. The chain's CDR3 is CASSLSAASSYNEQFF. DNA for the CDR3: TGTGCCAGCAGTTTATCGGCGGCAAGCTCCTACAATGAGCAGTTCTTC.

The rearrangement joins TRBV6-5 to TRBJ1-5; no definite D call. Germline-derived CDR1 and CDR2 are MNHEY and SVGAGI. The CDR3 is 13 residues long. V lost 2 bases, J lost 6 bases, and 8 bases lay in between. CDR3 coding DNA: TGTGCCAGCAGTTACGGGTTCCGTCAGCCCCAGCATTTT. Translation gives CASSYGFRQPQHF.

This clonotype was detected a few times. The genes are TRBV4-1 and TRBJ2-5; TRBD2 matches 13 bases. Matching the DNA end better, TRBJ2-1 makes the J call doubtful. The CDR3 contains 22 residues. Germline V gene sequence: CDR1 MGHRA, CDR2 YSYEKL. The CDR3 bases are TGCGCCAGCAGCCAGAGACCGATATCACTAGCGGGGGGGCCTCGTCCGTACAATGAGCAGTTCTTC. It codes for CASSQRPISLAGGPRPYNEQFF.

The DNA of the CDR3 is TGTGCCAGCAGTTTAAGGGCAGGGAACGAGCAGTACTTC. Its protein is CASSLRAGNEQYF. The chain has TRBV27 and TRBJ2-7; maybe TRBD1 (5 bases). The CDR3 has 13 residues. In germline, CDR1 is MNHEY, CDR2 SMNVEV (reference sequence). Trimming removed 2 bases at V and 5 bases at J, with 10 bases between.

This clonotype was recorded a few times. The CDR3 nucleotides are TGTGCCAGCAGCCAAGTACGGGCTAGCCCAGATACGCAGTATTTT. It encodes CASSQVRASPDTQYF. This chain links TRBV4-2 with TRBJ2-3; D may be TRBD2 (5 bases). Deletions cut 1 base from V and 4 bases from J, with 12 bases between. CDR1 LGHNA and CDR2 YNFKEQ come from the germline V gene. The length of the CDR3 is 15 residues.

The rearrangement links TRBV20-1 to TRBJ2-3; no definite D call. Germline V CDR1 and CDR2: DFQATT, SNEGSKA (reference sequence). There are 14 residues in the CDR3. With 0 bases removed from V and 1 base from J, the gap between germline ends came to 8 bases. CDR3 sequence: CSARDSRGTDTQYF. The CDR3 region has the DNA TGCAGTGCTAGAGATTCCAGAGGCACAGATACGCAGTATTTT.

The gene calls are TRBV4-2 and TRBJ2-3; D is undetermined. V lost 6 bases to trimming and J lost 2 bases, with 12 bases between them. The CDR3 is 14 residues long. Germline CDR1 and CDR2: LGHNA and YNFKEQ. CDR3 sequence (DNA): TGTGCCAGCAGGTCGGGCAAATACACAGATACGCAGTATTTT. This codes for CASRSGKYTDTQYF.

CDR3 amino acids: CASSFLRDRGLAKNIQYF. In nucleotides, the CDR3 is TGTGCCAGCAGCTTCCTCCGGGACAGGGGGTTAGCCAAAAACATTCAGTACTTC. This chain connects TRBV5-8 to TRBJ2-4; TRBD1 matches at 11 bases. V was pared by 2 bases and J by 0 bases, with 7 bases of the junction left unmatched. CDR3 length: 18 amino acids. The V gene's germline CDR1 is SGHTS and CDR2 YDEGEE.

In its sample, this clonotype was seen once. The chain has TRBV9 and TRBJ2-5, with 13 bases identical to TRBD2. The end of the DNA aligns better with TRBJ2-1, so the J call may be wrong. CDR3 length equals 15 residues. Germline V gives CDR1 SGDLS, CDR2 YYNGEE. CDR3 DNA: TGTGCCAGCAGCGTAGACACTAGCGGGAGGGCCCAGCAGTTCTTC. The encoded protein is CASSVDTSGRAQQFF.

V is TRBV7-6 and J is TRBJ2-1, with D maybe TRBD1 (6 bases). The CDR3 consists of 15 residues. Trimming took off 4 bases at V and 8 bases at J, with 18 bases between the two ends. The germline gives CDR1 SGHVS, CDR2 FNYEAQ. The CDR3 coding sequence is TGTGCCAGCAGCTCCCCGGGACACCGAACCGATGAGCAGTTCTTC. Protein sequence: CASSSPGHRTDEQFF.